A selection of T cell receptor beta chains follows, all from one sample in a study of human T cells and chemical hapten exposure. Using its own MiXCR run on the RACE reads, TCRdb lists one record per CDR3 protein. The table records 120,000 to 150,000 distinct CDR3 sequences, about an eighth of them present only once. The starting material was whole blood, obtained in connection with sensitization to the hapten diphenylcyclopropenone (DPC). These receptors all stem from a woman between 45 and 65 years old with alopecia areata. Some clones in this sample may be carry-over from other donors' samples. Both conserved end residues are part of each CDR3. Each record gives: J gene, clone size, V gene, D gene, CDR3 DNA, CDR3 protein. D genes are given only for firm matches. For some rows the clone size is stated as once, few or many, or as a class when expanded; others skip it.

J: TRBJ2-3; size: .; V: TRBV30; D: .; DNA: TGTGCCTGGAGTTTGCCGGGGCAAAGTACAGATACGCAGTATTTT; CDR3: CAWSLPGQSTDTQYF
J: TRBJ2-2; size: few; V: TRBV12-3/TRBV12-4; D: TRBD2; DNA: TGTGCCAGCAGTTCAAAGACTAGCGGTTACACCGGGGAGCTGTTTTTT; CDR3: CASSSKTSGYTGELFF
J: TRBJ2-5; size: many; V: TRBV24-1; D: .; DNA: TGTGCCACCAGTGATCTAGCCGGGACCGATATCATGAGCGAGACCCAGTACTTC; CDR3: CATSDLAGTDIMSETQYF
J: TRBJ1-5; size: .; V: TRBV6-9; D: .; DNA: TGTGCCAGCAGTTATCCGGGCAGGGGCAATCAGCCCCAGCATTTT; CDR3: CASSYPGRGNQPQHF
J: TRBJ1-1; size: .; V: TRBV29-1; D: .; DNA: TGCAGCGCGAGGGGTCAAAGTGAAGCTTTCTTT; CDR3: CSARGQSEAFF
J: TRBJ1-1; size: .; V: TRBV7-6; D: .; DNA: TGTGCCACCCAGAGGGGGGAGAGCACTGAAGCTTTCTTT; CDR3: CATQRGESTEAFF
J: TRBJ1-5; size: few; V: TRBV24-1; D: .; DNA: TGTGCCACCAGTGATAAGGACGATAGCAATCAGCCCCAGCATTTT; CDR3: CATSDKDDSNQPQHF
J: TRBJ2-2; size: .; V: TRBV2; D: .; DNA: TGTGCCAGCAGTGAGCGCCTCGGCTTCACCGGGGAGCTGTTTTTT; CDR3: CASSERLGFTGELFF
J: TRBJ1-4; size: few; V: TRBV14; D: .; DNA: TGTGCCAGCAGAATAGCAGGAGTGGGGAATGAAAAACTGTTTTTT; CDR3: CASRIAGVGNEKLFF
J: TRBJ2-7; size: few; V: TRBV9; D: TRBD2; DNA: TGTGCCAGCAGCGACTTAGCGGGAGATCCCAGCGAGCAGTACTTC; CDR3: CASSDLAGDPSEQYF
J: TRBJ1-2; size: few; V: TRBV29-1; D: .; DNA: TGCAGCGTCTCCCAGGGGCACGGTGGCGGCTACACCTTC; CDR3: CSVSQGHGGGYTF
J: TRBJ1-5; size: .; V: TRBV6-2/TRBV6-3; D: .; DNA: TGTGCCAGCAGTTACTCGGGGGATCAGCCCCAGCATTTT; CDR3: CASSYSGDQPQHF
J: TRBJ1-5; size: .; V: TRBV6-5; D: .; DNA: TGTGCCAGCAGTTCCGGGACAATCAATCAGCCCCAGCATTTT; CDR3: CASSSGTINQPQHF
J: TRBJ1-1; size: many; V: TRBV5-1; D: .; DNA: TGCGCCAGCAGCTTTCGGACAGACAACACTGAAGCTTTCTTT; CDR3: CASSFRTDNTEAFF